A selection of T cell receptor beta chains follows, all from one sample in a study of shared clonotypes between healthy human individuals. TCRdb's copy holds only in-frame clones and misses some; the assay was immunoSEQ multiplex PCR. In the table there are roughly 1,500,000 clones, 95% to 99% of which are singletons. Sequences were obtained from naive CD4+ T cells sorted from blood. These receptors were obtained from a man aged 25-40 years in good health. Each CDR3 is given with its conserved first and last residue. The D gene is left open where the match is weak. Clone size is stated in some rows and not others, as once, few, many or a class when expanded.

CASGGSGKQQYF TGCGCCAGTGGAGGGTCCGGGAAGCAGCAGTACTTC TRBV10-1 . . TRBJ2-7
CASKPIGQGSPYEQYF TGTGCCAGCAAACCGATCGGCCAAGGATCCCCCTACGAGCAGTACTTC TRBV28 . . TRBJ2-7
CASSLPIRFSREGNNEQFF TGTGCCAGCAGTTTACCCATCCGTTTTTCGCGGGAGGGTAACAATGAGCAGTTCTTC TRBV28 TRBD2 . TRBJ2-1
CASSTSDRGRHEQYF TGCGCCAGCAGCACGTCGGACAGGGGAAGACACGAGCAGTACTTC TRBV5-1 TRBD1 . TRBJ2-7
CASSLSDFSGTPYF TGCGCCAGCAGCTTGTCCGATTTTAGCGGGACTCCGTACTTC TRBV5-1 TRBD2 . TRBJ2-7
CASSLPTSGYGTDTQYF TGTGCCAGCAGCTTACCAACTAGCGGGTACGGCACAGATACGCAGTATTTT TRBV7-2 TRBD2 . TRBJ2-3
CASSLAGTSDEQYF TGTGCCAGCAGCTTGGCCGGGACTAGCGACGAGCAGTACTTC TRBV5-4 TRBD2 . TRBJ2-7
CASSVGVRRAPSVPYNEQFF TGTGCCAGCAGCGTAGGGGTCCGCCGCGCCCCTAGCGTACCGTACAATGAGCAGTTCTTC TRBV9 . . TRBJ2-1
CASSALGYGTDTQYF TGTGCCAGCAGTGCCCTAGGGTATGGCACAGATACGCAGTATTTT TRBV7-9 . . TRBJ2-3
CASSLVGQGAREQFF TGTGCCAGCAGCTTAGTGGGACAGGGGGCGCGTGAGCAGTTCTTC TRBV7-2 TRBD1 once TRBJ2-1
CASRAQPGPTSGANVLTF TGTGCCAGCAGAGCGCAACCGGGACCGACCTCTGGGGCCAACGTCCTGACTTTC TRBV2 . . TRBJ2-6
CASSVGYAAQGIQYF TGTGCCAGCAGCGTAGGGTACGCAGCTCAAGGCATTCAGTACTTC TRBV9 . . TRBJ2-4
CASSPGTRLQDSSGKYEQYF TGTGCCAGTAGTCCCGGGACAAGATTGCAAGACTCTAGCGGAAAATACGAGCAGTACTTC TRBV19 . . TRBJ2-7
CASSSFPPNYGYTF TGTGCCAGCAGTTCCTTCCCACCTAACTATGGCTACACCTTC TRBV28 . . TRBJ1-2
CASSVVGSSGNTIYF TGTGCCAGCAGCGTAGTGGGGAGTTCGGGAAACACCATATATTTT TRBV9 . . TRBJ1-3
CASRLLAGNTGELFF TGTGCCAGCCGACTACTAGCGGGTAACACCGGGGAGCTGTTTTTT TRBV27 TRBD2 . TRBJ2-2
CASSTGTLAKNIQYF TGTGCCAGCTCAACAGGGACCCTAGCCAAAAACATTCAGTACTTC TRBV18 . once TRBJ2-4
CASSLTSRPYEQYF TGTGCCAGCAGCTTAACTAGCCGGCCCTACGAGCAGTACTTC TRBV11-2 . . TRBJ2-7
CASSIRLAVNTGELFF TGTGCCAGTAGTATTAGGCTAGCGGTTAACACCGGGGAGCTGTTTTTT TRBV19 TRBD2 . TRBJ2-2
CSVLDRGKDEQYF TGCAGCGTTTTGGACAGGGGAAAGGACGAGCAGTACTTC TRBV29-1 TRBD1 . TRBJ2-7
CASSARDSFNQPQHF TGTGCCAGCAGCGCCCGGGACAGCTTCAATCAGCCCCAGCATTTT TRBV9 TRBD1 . TRBJ1-5
CASSFGGRNEQFF TGTGCCAGCAGCTTCGGCGGACGAAATGAGCAGTTCTTC TRBV11-2 . . TRBJ2-1
CASSLGFLPSYNEQFF TGTGCCAGCAGCCTGGGATTCCTTCCCTCCTACAATGAGCAGTTCTTC TRBV5-7 . once TRBJ2-1
CASSLAGTGFDEQFF TGCGCCAGCAGCTTGGCTGGGACAGGGTTCGATGAGCAGTTCTTC TRBV5-1 TRBD1 . TRBJ2-1